The clone carrying this TCR beta chain was recorded once. Its antigen is undetermined. These data originate in a study of brain metastases from non-small cell lung cancer. Study-level results: Paired brain metastases and primary tumors largely shared TCR repertoires. In nearly 65% of brain metastases, T-cell clones were expanded compared with matched primary tumors.

Sequenced by immunoSEQ multiplex PCR; TCRdb stores in-frame clones only, minus some. The sample lists around 2,400 clones, 70% to 90% seen once, with roughly 6.5% in the top ten. V was cut by 3 bases and J by 6 bases, with 9 bases left in between. This CDR3 comprises 11 residues. CDR1 is SQVTM and CDR2 is ANQGSEA in the germline V gene. V is TRBV29-1 and J is TRBJ2-7, with D possibly being TRBD2 (6 bases). Sequenced: primary lung tumor tissue. The sequence was collected from a donor aged 40 or older with non-small cell lung cancer. CDR3 nucleotide sequence: TGCAGCGTTGACTTGGGGGGCGAGCAGTACTTC. Translating gives CSVDLGGEQYF.